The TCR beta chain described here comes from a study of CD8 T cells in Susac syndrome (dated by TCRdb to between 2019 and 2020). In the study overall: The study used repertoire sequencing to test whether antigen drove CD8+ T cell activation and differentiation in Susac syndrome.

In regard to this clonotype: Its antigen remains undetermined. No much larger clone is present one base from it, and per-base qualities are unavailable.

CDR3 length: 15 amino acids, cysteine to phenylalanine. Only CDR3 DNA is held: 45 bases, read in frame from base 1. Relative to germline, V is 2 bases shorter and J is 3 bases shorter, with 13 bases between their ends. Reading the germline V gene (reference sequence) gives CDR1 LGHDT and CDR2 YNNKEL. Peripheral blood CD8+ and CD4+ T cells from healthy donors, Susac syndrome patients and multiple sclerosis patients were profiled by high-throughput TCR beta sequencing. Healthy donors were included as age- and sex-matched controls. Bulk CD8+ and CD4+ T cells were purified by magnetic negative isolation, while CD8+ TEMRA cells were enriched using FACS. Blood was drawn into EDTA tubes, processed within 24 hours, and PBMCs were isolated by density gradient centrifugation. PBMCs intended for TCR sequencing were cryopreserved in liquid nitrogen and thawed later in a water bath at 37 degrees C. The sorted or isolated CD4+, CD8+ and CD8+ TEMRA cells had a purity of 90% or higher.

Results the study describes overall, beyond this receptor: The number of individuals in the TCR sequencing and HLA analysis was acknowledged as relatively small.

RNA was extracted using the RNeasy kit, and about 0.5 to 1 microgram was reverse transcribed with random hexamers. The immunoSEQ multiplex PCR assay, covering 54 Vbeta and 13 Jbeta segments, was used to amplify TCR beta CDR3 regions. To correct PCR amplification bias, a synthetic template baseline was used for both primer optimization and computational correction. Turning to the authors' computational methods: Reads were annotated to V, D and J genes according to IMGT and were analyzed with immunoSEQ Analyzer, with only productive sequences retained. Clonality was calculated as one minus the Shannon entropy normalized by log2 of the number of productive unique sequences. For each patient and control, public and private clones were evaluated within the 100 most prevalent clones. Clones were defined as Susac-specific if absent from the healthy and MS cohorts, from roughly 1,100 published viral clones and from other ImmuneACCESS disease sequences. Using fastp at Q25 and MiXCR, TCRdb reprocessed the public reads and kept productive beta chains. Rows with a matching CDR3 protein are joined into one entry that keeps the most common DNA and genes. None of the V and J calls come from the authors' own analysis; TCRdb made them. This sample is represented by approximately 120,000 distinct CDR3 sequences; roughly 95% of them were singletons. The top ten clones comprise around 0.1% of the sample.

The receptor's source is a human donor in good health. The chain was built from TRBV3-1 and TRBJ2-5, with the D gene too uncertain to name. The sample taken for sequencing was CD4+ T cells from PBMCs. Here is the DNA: TGTGCCAGCAGCCAACATTTCCGGGTAGAAGAGACCCAGTACTTC. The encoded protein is CASSQHFRVEETQYF.